This is a list of T cell receptor beta chains from one sample in a study of blood T cell repertoires in COVID-19. The repertoire was sequenced with immunoSEQ multiplex PCR; TCRdb's copy has only in-frame clones and lacks some. This sample has over 350,000 clones, with 85% to 90% found just once. The sample was PBMCs or T cells enriched from blood (not recorded which). Receptors originate from a woman younger than 35 who had recovered from COVID-19. CDR3s include the opening cysteine and the closing phenylalanine or tryptophan. The D gene is left open where the match is weak. Clone size is not always given. Where it is, it says once, few, many or a class for expanded clones.

j_gene: TRBJ2-2
abundance: .
len: 15
v_gene: TRBV7-9
d_gene: .
CDR3nt: TGTGCCAGCAGCCCACCTTGGGATGGAGGCGGGGAGCTGTTTTTT
CDR3aa: CASSPPWDGGGELFF

j_gene: TRBJ1-4
abundance: .
len: 18
v_gene: TRBV7-4
d_gene: TRBD1
CDR3nt: TGTGCCAGCAGCTTTCATACAGGGGCTCCCGCAACTAATGAAAAACTGTTTTTT
CDR3aa: CASSFHTGAPATNEKLFF

j_gene: TRBJ1-2
abundance: .
len: 15
v_gene: TRBV2
d_gene: TRBD1
CDR3nt: TGTGCCAGCAGGACGAACAGGGGTCCAAACTATGGCTACACCTTC
CDR3aa: CASRTNRGPNYGYTF

j_gene: TRBJ1-1
abundance: .
len: 15
v_gene: TRBV27
d_gene: TRBD1
CDR3nt: TGTGCCAGCAGTTTATTGGGACAGGGGAGGGCTGAAGCTTTCTTT
CDR3aa: CASSLLGQGRAEAFF

j_gene: TRBJ2-5
abundance: few
len: 16
v_gene: TRBV7-6
d_gene: .
CDR3nt: TGTGCCAGCAGCGATAATGCGGGACTCGTGAAAGAGACCCAGTACTTC
CDR3aa: CASSDNAGLVKETQYF

j_gene: TRBJ2-3
abundance: .
len: 15
v_gene: TRBV19
d_gene: .
CDR3nt: TGTGCCAGTAGTATGAGCATGGTTGCCACAGATACGCAGTATTTT
CDR3aa: CASSMSMVATDTQYF

j_gene: TRBJ2-7
abundance: .
len: 14
v_gene: TRBV7-6
d_gene: TRBD2
CDR3nt: TGTGCCAGCAGCCCGCAACTAGCGGGGTACGAGCAGTACTTC
CDR3aa: CASSPQLAGYEQYF

j_gene: TRBJ2-2
abundance: .
len: 17
v_gene: TRBV11-2
d_gene: .
CDR3nt: TGTGCCAGCAGCTTGTGGCTCGGGAGCCCTAACACCGGGGAGCTGTTTTTT
CDR3aa: CASSLWLGSPNTGELFF

j_gene: TRBJ2-3
abundance: .
len: 14
v_gene: TRBV28
d_gene: .
CDR3nt: TGTGCCAGCAGTTACGAGGGCCGCACAGATACGCAGTATTTT
CDR3aa: CASSYEGRTDTQYF

j_gene: TRBJ1-1
abundance: .
len: 15
v_gene: TRBV25-1
d_gene: TRBD1
CDR3nt: TGTGCCAGCAGTGAAGTTGACAGGGATGACACTGAAGCTTTCTTT
CDR3aa: CASSEVDRDDTEAFF

j_gene: TRBJ2-4
abundance: once
len: 16
v_gene: TRBV27
d_gene: TRBD1
CDR3nt: TGTGCCAGCAGTTTGACAGGGGTGCTAGCCAAAAACATTCAGTACTTC
CDR3aa: CASSLTGVLAKNIQYF

j_gene: TRBJ1-1
abundance: .
len: 14
v_gene: TRBV20-1
d_gene: .
CDR3nt: TGCAGTGCTAGTCCGGGGGGGTTGAACACTGAAGCTTTCTTT
CDR3aa: CSASPGGLNTEAFF

j_gene: TRBJ2-5
abundance: .
len: 15
v_gene: TRBV25-1
d_gene: TRBD2
CDR3nt: TGTGCCAGCAGTGAATATAGCGGGGGGAGGGAGACCCAGTACTTC
CDR3aa: CASSEYSGGRETQYF

j_gene: TRBJ2-5
abundance: .
len: 16
v_gene: TRBV7-9
d_gene: TRBD1
CDR3nt: TGTGCCAGCAGCTTAGCCCGGACAGGGGGACAAGAGACCCAGTACTTC
CDR3aa: CASSLARTGGQETQYF

j_gene: TRBJ2-5
abundance: .
len: 14
v_gene: TRBV19
d_gene: TRBD2
CDR3nt: TGTGCCAGTAGCCCGCTGGGAGGGTTAGAGACCCAGTACTTC
CDR3aa: CASSPLGGLETQYF

j_gene: TRBJ1-1
abundance: few
len: 15
v_gene: TRBV6-5
d_gene: TRBD1
CDR3nt: TGTGCCAGCAGTACGACAGGGGCCATGAACACTGAAGCTTTCTTT
CDR3aa: CASSTTGAMNTEAFF

j_gene: TRBJ2-5
abundance: .
len: 16
v_gene: TRBV4-2
d_gene: .
CDR3nt: TGTGCCAGCAGTCCGACAGAATCGGGCCCTGCAGAGACCCAGTACTTC
CDR3aa: CASSPTESGPAETQYF

j_gene: TRBJ1-3
abundance: .
len: 15
v_gene: TRBV4-2
d_gene: .
CDR3nt: TGTGCCAGCAGCCAAGATAGTGGGGGGGGAAACACCATATATTTT
CDR3aa: CASSQDSGGGNTIYF

j_gene: TRBJ2-7
abundance: .
len: 14
v_gene: TRBV9
d_gene: .
CDR3nt: TGTGCCAGCAGCGTAGGGCTTACAGCCTACGAGCAGTACTTC
CDR3aa: CASSVGLTAYEQYF

j_gene: TRBJ2-1
abundance: .
len: 18
v_gene: TRBV19
d_gene: TRBD2
CDR3nt: TGTGCCAGTAGGACGGGAGGAATAGCGGGGGCCTCCTACAATGAGCAGTTCTTC
CDR3aa: CASRTGGIAGASYNEQFF

j_gene: TRBJ1-1
abundance: once
len: 16
v_gene: TRBV14
d_gene: .
CDR3nt: TGTGCCAGCAGCCCCAGATCAGGGAGGTACCGCACTGAAGCTTTCTTT
CDR3aa: CASSPRSGRYRTEAFF

j_gene: TRBJ1-1
abundance: .
len: 18
v_gene: TRBV5-1
d_gene: TRBD1
CDR3nt: TGCGCCAGCAGCTTACATTTGGGCCTTACAGGGGGCGTGACTGAAGCTTTCTTT
CDR3aa: CASSLHLGLTGGVTEAFF

j_gene: TRBJ1-3
abundance: .
len: 15
v_gene: TRBV6-1
d_gene: .
CDR3nt: TGTGCCAGCAGTGAAGCCGAGGACAGCCGAAACACCATATATTTT
CDR3aa: CASSEAEDSRNTIYF

j_gene: TRBJ1-3
abundance: .
len: 13
v_gene: TRBV18
d_gene: .
CDR3nt: TGTGCCAGCCGACGTGGGGAGCGAAACACCATATATTTT
CDR3aa: CASRRGERNTIYF

j_gene: TRBJ1-1
abundance: .
len: 14
v_gene: TRBV6-2/TRBV6-3
d_gene: .
CDR3nt: TGTGCCAGCAGTTCCCTCCTGGGGGGTAGTGGAGCTTTCTTT
CDR3aa: CASSSLLGGSGAFF

j_gene: TRBJ2-6
abundance: few
len: 19
v_gene: TRBV18
d_gene: TRBD2
CDR3nt: TGTGCCAGCTCAGAAGGGACTAGCGGGGCCTTATCTGGGGCCAACGTCCTGACTTTC
CDR3aa: CASSEGTSGALSGANVLTF

j_gene: TRBJ1-2
abundance: .
len: 12
v_gene: TRBV12-3/TRBV12-4
d_gene: .
CDR3nt: TGTGCCAGCAGTTTACCCAATCGGGGCTACACCTTC
CDR3aa: CASSLPNRGYTF

j_gene: TRBJ2-1
abundance: .
len: 16
v_gene: TRBV9
d_gene: .
CDR3nt: TGTGCCAGCAGCGTAGCTCATTCAGGGGAAAACAATGAGCAGTTCTTC
CDR3aa: CASSVAHSGENNEQFF

j_gene: TRBJ2-1
abundance: .
len: 15
v_gene: TRBV7-9
d_gene: TRBD2
CDR3nt: TGTGCCAGCAGCTCATTCCAAGCGGGGTACAATGAGCAGTTCTTC
CDR3aa: CASSSFQAGYNEQFF

j_gene: TRBJ1-4
abundance: .
len: 14
v_gene: TRBV2
d_gene: TRBD1
CDR3nt: TGTGCCAGCAGCCTAAGGGGGACAGGGGAAAAACTGTTTTTT
CDR3aa: CASSLRGTGEKLFF

j_gene: TRBJ1-2
abundance: .
len: 10
v_gene: TRBV29-1
d_gene: .
CDR3nt: TGCAGCGTTGTTTTGAGTGGCTACACCTTC
CDR3aa: CSVVLSGYTF

j_gene: TRBJ1-1
abundance: .
len: 12
v_gene: TRBV3-1/TRBV3-2
d_gene: .
CDR3nt: TGTGCCAGCAGCCAAGGTCGGACTGAAGCTTTCTTT
CDR3aa: CASSQGRTEAFF

j_gene: TRBJ2-3
abundance: few
len: 14
v_gene: TRBV6-4
d_gene: TRBD1
CDR3nt: TGTGCCAGCAGTGGGACAGGGGCCACAGATACGCAGTATTTT
CDR3aa: CASSGTGATDTQYF

j_gene: TRBJ2-3
abundance: .
len: 13
v_gene: TRBV5-1
d_gene: .
CDR3nt: TGCGCCAGCAGCGGTCGGGACACAGATACGCAGTATTTT
CDR3aa: CASSGRDTDTQYF

j_gene: TRBJ2-5
abundance: .
len: 13
v_gene: TRBV5-6
d_gene: .
CDR3nt: TGTGCCAGCAGCTTGGGAGGCGGGATGGGCCAGTACTTC
CDR3aa: CASSLGGGMGQYF

j_gene: TRBJ1-6
abundance: .
len: 15
v_gene: TRBV2
d_gene: TRBD1
CDR3nt: TGTGCCAGCAGTGAAAAGGGACAGGGACGATCACCCCTCCACTTT
CDR3aa: CASSEKGQGRSPLHF

j_gene: TRBJ1-2
abundance: .
len: 15
v_gene: TRBV5-6
d_gene: TRBD1
CDR3nt: TGTGCCAGCAGCTGGGGACAGGTGCTCCTCTATGGCTACACCTTC
CDR3aa: CASSWGQVLLYGYTF

j_gene: TRBJ1-2
abundance: .
len: 17
v_gene: TRBV9
d_gene: .
CDR3nt: TGTGCCAGCAGCCCAACCCGTAACGAGGGAAGTGGCTATGGCTACACCTTC
CDR3aa: CASSPTRNEGSGYGYTF

j_gene: TRBJ2-1
abundance: .
len: 16
v_gene: TRBV29-1
d_gene: .
CDR3nt: TGCAGCGTTGAAGATCTTCGTGTCAGCTCCTACAATGAGCAGTTCTTC
CDR3aa: CSVEDLRVSSYNEQFF

j_gene: TRBJ2-7
abundance: .
len: 13
v_gene: TRBV5-4
d_gene: .
CDR3nt: TGTGCCAGCAGCTTGATCGCAGGGGAAGAGCAGTACTTC
CDR3aa: CASSLIAGEEQYF

j_gene: TRBJ2-5
abundance: .
len: 15
v_gene: TRBV5-1
d_gene: .
CDR3nt: TGCGCCAGCAGCCCCCCGGGAGTCGCGCAAGAGACCCAGTACTTC
CDR3aa: CASSPPGVAQETQYF

j_gene: TRBJ2-7
abundance: .
len: 12
v_gene: TRBV21-1
d_gene: .
CDR3nt: TGTGCCAGCAGGGAGGGCTCCTACGAGCAGTACTTC
CDR3aa: CASREGSYEQYF

j_gene: TRBJ2-7
abundance: .
len: 15
v_gene: TRBV6-2/TRBV6-3
d_gene: TRBD2
CDR3nt: TGTGCCAGCAGTTCGACTAGCGGAGTTTCCTACGAGCAGTACTTC
CDR3aa: CASSSTSGVSYEQYF

j_gene: TRBJ2-3
abundance: .
len: 14
v_gene: TRBV7-2
d_gene: .
CDR3nt: TGTGCCAGCAGCCAGGACAGCAGCACAGATACGCAGTATTTT
CDR3aa: CASSQDSSTDTQYF

j_gene: TRBJ1-2
abundance: .
len: 12
v_gene: TRBV2
d_gene: .
CDR3nt: TGTGCCAGCAGTGTGTCCGGGTATGGCTACACCTTC
CDR3aa: CASSVSGYGYTF

j_gene: TRBJ2-7
abundance: .
len: 15
v_gene: TRBV7-2
d_gene: TRBD2
CDR3nt: TGTGCCAGCAGCGCCACTAGCGGGGTTTCCTACGAGCAGTACTTC
CDR3aa: CASSATSGVSYEQYF

j_gene: TRBJ2-1
abundance: .
len: 15
v_gene: TRBV5-1
d_gene: TRBD1
CDR3nt: TGCGCCAGCAGCGCGACAGGGTATATTGTCGATGAGCAGTTCTTC
CDR3aa: CASSATGYIVDEQFF

j_gene: TRBJ1-1
abundance: .
len: 13
v_gene: TRBV29-1
d_gene: .
CDR3nt: TGCAGCGTTGTCCCCGCCGGGACAATAGAAGCTTTCTTT
CDR3aa: CSVVPAGTIEAFF

j_gene: TRBJ1-5
abundance: .
len: 13
v_gene: TRBV19
d_gene: .
CDR3nt: TGTGCCAGTAGTCCAGGGCCAGACCAGCCCCAGCATTTT
CDR3aa: CASSPGPDQPQHF

j_gene: TRBJ2-3
abundance: .
len: 15
v_gene: TRBV6-5
d_gene: TRBD2
CDR3nt: TGTGCCAGCAGCGGACTAGCGGGGGGCACAGATACGCAGTATTTT
CDR3aa: CASSGLAGGTDTQYF

j_gene: TRBJ1-1
abundance: .
len: 13
v_gene: TRBV29-1
d_gene: .
CDR3nt: TGCAGCGTTGTTGGACCATCGACGGAGGAAGTTTTCTTT
CDR3aa: CSVVGPSTEEVFF

j_gene: TRBJ1-3
abundance: .
len: 16
v_gene: TRBV15
d_gene: TRBD1
CDR3nt: TGTGCCACCAGCTCACAGCCGGGACAGGGGGCCTACACCATATATTTT
CDR3aa: CATSSQPGQGAYTIYF

j_gene: TRBJ2-3
abundance: .
len: 16
v_gene: TRBV6-1
d_gene: TRBD2
CDR3nt: TGTGCCAGCAGGGAAAGACTAGCGGGGGCCACAGATACGCAGTATTTT
CDR3aa: CASRERLAGATDTQYF

j_gene: TRBJ2-2
abundance: .
len: 11
v_gene: TRBV27
d_gene: .
CDR3nt: TGTGCCACTTCCTTCACCGGGGAGCTGTTTTTT
CDR3aa: CATSFTGELFF

j_gene: TRBJ1-1
abundance: .
len: 13
v_gene: TRBV30
d_gene: .
CDR3nt: TGTGCCTGGAAGTGGGGGGATAGCACTGAAGCTTTCTTT
CDR3aa: CAWKWGDSTEAFF

j_gene: TRBJ2-7
abundance: .
len: 15
v_gene: TRBV4-1
d_gene: .
CDR3nt: TGCGCCAGCAGCCAAGAAAAGGTACAGGATCACGAGCAGTACTTC
CDR3aa: CASSQEKVQDHEQYF